The subject of this entry is one T cell receptor (beta chain). This was the immunoSEQ v3 assay. The repertoire was sequenced with immunoSEQ multiplex PCR; TCRdb's copy has only in-frame clones and lacks some. The data hold roughly 46,000 clones, with 80% to 90% observed a single time. Indicated time point: pre-treatment sample, taken before nivolumab and TIL therapy. Stage 4 NSCLC adults joined between 2017 and early 2020. The CDR3 extends over 14 amino acids. Germline CDR1 KGHDR, CDR2 SFDVKD. Trimming removed 6 bases from V and 5 bases from J, with 15 bases in between. The sample is drawn from a study of TIL therapy for anti-PD-1-resistant metastatic lung cancer. Study background: Median patient age was almost 55, ranging about 38-80 years.

V gene TRBV24-1 combines with J gene TRBJ2-5; a possible D gene is TRBD1 (6 bases). This receptor was taken from a person between 30 and 79 years old with non-small cell lung cancer. Specimen: blood, collected at baseline. CDR3 loop: CATSSQGNVETQYF. CDR3 in DNA: TGTGCCACCAGTAGTCAGGGGAACGTGGAGACCCAGTACTTC.